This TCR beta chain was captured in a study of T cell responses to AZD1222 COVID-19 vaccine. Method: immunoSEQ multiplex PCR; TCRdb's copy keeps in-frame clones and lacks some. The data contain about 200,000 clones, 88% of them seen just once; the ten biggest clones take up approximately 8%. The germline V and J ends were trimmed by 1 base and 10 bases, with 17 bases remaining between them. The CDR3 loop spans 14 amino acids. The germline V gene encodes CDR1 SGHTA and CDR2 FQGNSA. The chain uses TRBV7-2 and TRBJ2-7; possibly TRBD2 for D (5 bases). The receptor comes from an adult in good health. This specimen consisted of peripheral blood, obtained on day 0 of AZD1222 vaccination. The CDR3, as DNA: TGTGCCAGCAGCTTAGGGCCTAGCCCGGAAAATCAGTACTTC. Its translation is CASSLGPSPENQYF.